This T cell receptor (beta chain) is from a study of control samples from healthy donors and cancer patients. Per the germline V gene, CDR1 is LGHDT and CDR2 is YNNKEL (reference sequence). The CDR3 loop spans 17 amino acids. J gave up 5 bases and V 0 bases, and 7 bases lay outside the gene matches. Generated by immunoSEQ multiplex PCR, the TCRdb table keeps only in-frame clones and is missing some. Among about 63,000 clones, approximately 85% were seen once, and the ten largest hold roughly 5%. The chain recombines TRBV3-1 (or the pseudogene TRBV3-2) with TRBJ2-4, with 10 bases aligning to TRBD2. The sample taken for sequencing was blood. The sequence came from a man aged 35 to 55 in good health. CDR3 protein: CASSQERLAGEENIQYF. The CDR3 DNA reads TGTGCCAGCAGCCAAGAACGGCTAGCGGGGGAGGAAAACATTCAGTACTTC.